This T cell receptor (beta chain) was retrieved from a study of CD8+CD57+ T cells in acquired aplastic anemia. Germline-derived CDR1 and CDR2 are LNHDA and SQIVND (reference sequence). The CDR3 loop spans 16 amino acids. V shed 3 bases and J shed 4 bases, with 16 bases lying between them. Sequencing involved patients with CD8+CD57+ cell expansion previously shown by flow cytometry. Blood was sampled before the patients had received any therapy. In this sample, this clonotype turned up many times. The target antigen is unknown. Genomic DNA acted as the template from which TCR beta VDJ combination and CDR3 sequence profiling were carried out. TCRdb reprocessed the reads with MiXCR, giving one entry per CDR3 protein. This repertoire shows 260,000 or so distinct CDR3 sequences, approximately 45% found once; its top ten account for 7.8%. Findings and caveats of the study: Approximately 27 CD8+ CDR3 sequences occurred in both the patients and the controls. A significant difference in CD8+ Simpson's diversity between patients and controls was not found.

This TCR was recovered from a human donor with aplastic anemia. This chain joins TRBV19 and TRBJ1-3; D possibly corresponds to TRBD1 (6 bases). The sample was sorted CD4+, CD8+, or CD8+CD57+ T cells (not recorded which) from PBMCs. CDR3 DNA: TGTGCCAGTAGTATCCCCCGGGGGCTAAGAGGAAACACCATATATTTT. Protein product: CASSIPRGLRGNTIYF.